These 8 T cell receptor beta chains were all obtained from the same sample, sequenced in a study of cytomegalovirus exposure and HLA in healthy donors. A multiplex PCR was run with 60 Vbeta primers and 13 Jbeta primers. Method: immunoSEQ multiplex PCR; TCRdb's copy keeps in-frame clones and lacks some. The table includes about 160,000 clones, about 80% detected once. The source material was PBMCs. These receptors originate from a man younger than 35 in good health and CMV-seropositive.

CDR3 sequence (DNA): TGCGCCAGCAGCCAAGAGAACAGGGGGATTAGGCGGGGAGAGACCCAGTACTTC. It encodes CASSQENRGIRRGETQYF. The J gene is TRBJ2-5, the V gene TRBV4-1; 8 nucleotides agree with TRBD1. CDR3 length: 18 amino acids. Germline CDR1 and CDR2: MGHRA and YSYEKL. V lost 0 bases and J lost 4; bases outside the gene matches: 13.

This clone was seen a few times. The V call is TRBV2, the J call TRBJ1-1, with 9 nucleotides matching TRBD1. CDR3 length: 17 residues. Germline-derived CDR1 and CDR2 are SNHLY and FYNNEI. Trimming cost V 6 bases and J 1 base; bases outside gene matches: 12. The chain's CDR3 is CASRETRTGVKNTEAFF. The CDR3 region has the DNA TGTGCCAGCAGGGAGACTCGGACAGGGGTCAAGAACACTGAAGCTTTCTTT.

V gene TRBV11-2 combines with J gene TRBJ2-5; D is possibly TRBD2 (5 bases). The V end was cut by 1 base, the J end by 5 bases, with 14 bases between. This CDR3 spans 15 amino acids. The V gene's germline CDR1 is SGHAT and CDR2 FQNNGV. The CDR3, as DNA: TGTGCCAGCAGCTTAGGTCCTAGCTTGGGGGAGACCCAGTACTTC. Translating gives CASSLGPSLGETQYF. Together with reference TRBV11-2 and TRBJ2-5, the CDR3 gives the full variable domain: EAGVAQSPRYKIIEKRQSVAFWCNPISGHATLYWYQQILGQGPKLLIQFQNNGVVDDSQLPKDRFSAERLKGVDSTLKIQPAKLEDSAVYLCASSLGPSLGETQYFGPGTRLLVL.

The chain links TRBV5-1 to TRBJ1-1; no clear D. This CDR3 spans 14 amino acids. The germline V gene has CDR1 SGHRS and CDR2 YFSETQ. V was clipped by 4 bases and J by 2 bases, with 12 bases between them. DNA of the CDR3: TGCGCCAGCAGCCCGAAACAGCAAAACACTGAAGCTTTCTTT. This translates into CASSPKQQNTEAFF.

CDR3 loop: CASSGGGTPGYTF. CDR3 coding DNA: TGTGCCAGCAGTGGAGGTGGGACTCCGGGCTACACCTTC. The genes are TRBV6-4 and TRBJ1-2; D might be TRBD1 (5 bases). Germline loops: CDR1 MRHNA, CDR2 SNTAGT. Trimming took 4 bases from V and 8 from J, leaving 14 bases between them. This CDR3 region has 13 residues.

CDR3 sequence (DNA): TGTGCCAGCTCACCCCGCGGACATACCTACGAGCAGTACTTC. Translation: CASSPRGHTYEQYF. J is TRBJ2-7 and V is TRBV18; D is perhaps TRBD1 (5 bases). The CDR3 is 14 amino acids. V was pared by 3 bases and J by 2 bases, with 11 bases between. Germline CDR1 reads KGHSH; CDR2 reads LQKENI.

This chain joins TRBV27 and TRBJ2-7; 10 nucleotides match TRBD1. Germline CDR1 reads MNHEY; CDR2 reads SMNVEV (reference sequence). The CDR3 has 14 amino acids. Trimming cost V 5 bases and J 2 bases; bases outside gene matches: 3. CDR3 in amino acids: CASSAGTGAYEQYF. For the CDR3, the DNA is TGTGCCAGCAGTGCCGGGACAGGGGCCTACGAGCAGTACTTC.

V usage is TRBV29-1 and J usage is TRBJ1-1; 8 positions agree with TRBD1. Germline V gives CDR1 SQVTM, CDR2 ANQGSEA. CDR3 size: 12 residues. The V and J ends lost 3 bases and 5 bases, in that order; junction bases with no gene match: 2. The CDR3 sequence: CSVDGQGTEAFF. CDR3 DNA sequence: TGCAGCGTTGACGGACAGGGAACTGAAGCTTTCTTT.